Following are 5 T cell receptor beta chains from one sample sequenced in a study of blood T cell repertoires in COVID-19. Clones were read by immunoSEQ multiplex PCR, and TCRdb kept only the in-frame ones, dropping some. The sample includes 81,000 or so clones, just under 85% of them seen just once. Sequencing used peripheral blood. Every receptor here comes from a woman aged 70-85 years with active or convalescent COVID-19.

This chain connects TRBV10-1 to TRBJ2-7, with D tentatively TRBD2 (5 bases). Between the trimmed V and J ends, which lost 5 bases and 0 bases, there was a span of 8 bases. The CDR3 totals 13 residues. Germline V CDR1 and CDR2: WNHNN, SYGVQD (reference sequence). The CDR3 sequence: CASSRGISYEQYF. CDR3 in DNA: TGCGCCAGCAGTAGAGGGATCTCCTACGAGCAGTACTTC.

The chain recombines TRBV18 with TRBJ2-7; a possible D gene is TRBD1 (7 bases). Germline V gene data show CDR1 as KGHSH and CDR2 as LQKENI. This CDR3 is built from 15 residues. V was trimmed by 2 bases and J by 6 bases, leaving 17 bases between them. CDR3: CASSPGQGGSLEQYF. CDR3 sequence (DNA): TGTGCCAGCTCACCAGGGCAGGGGGGCTCTCTCGAGCAGTACTTC.

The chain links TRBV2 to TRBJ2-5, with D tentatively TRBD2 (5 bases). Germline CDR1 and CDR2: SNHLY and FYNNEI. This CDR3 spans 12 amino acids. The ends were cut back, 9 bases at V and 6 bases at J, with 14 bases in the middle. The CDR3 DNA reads TGTGCCAGTGACCGGGAAGGCCAGACCCAGTACTTC. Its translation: CASDREGQTQYF.

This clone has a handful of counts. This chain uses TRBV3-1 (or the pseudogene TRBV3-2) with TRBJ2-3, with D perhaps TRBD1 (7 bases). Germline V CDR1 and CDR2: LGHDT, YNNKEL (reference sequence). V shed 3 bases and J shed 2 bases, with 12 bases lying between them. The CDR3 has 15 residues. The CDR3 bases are TGTGCCAGCAGCCACGCGGGACAGTTCACAGATACGCAGTATTTT. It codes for CASSHAGQFTDTQYF.

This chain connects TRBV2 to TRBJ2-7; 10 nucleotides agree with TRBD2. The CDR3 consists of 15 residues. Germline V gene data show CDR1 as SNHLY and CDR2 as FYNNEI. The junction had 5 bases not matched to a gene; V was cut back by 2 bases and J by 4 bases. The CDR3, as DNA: TGTGCCAGCAGTGAAACGTCTAGCGGGGGTTACGAGCAGTACTTC. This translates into CASSETSSGGYEQYF.